This TCR beta chain is from a study of cytomegalovirus exposure and HLA in healthy donors. Regarding this clone: The sample carries other DNA sequences with the same CDR3.

Use of 60 Vbeta and 13 Jbeta primers characterized the PCR. Repertoires were generated with immunoSEQ multiplex PCR, while TCRdb's copy carries only in-frame clones and drops some. The table includes around 86,000 clones, under 9% detected once. Germline V gene sequence: CDR1 SGHRS, CDR2 YFSETQ. The CDR3 has 15 amino acids. Trimming pared 0 bases from V and 3 bases from J, leaving 12 bases between. The chain carries TRBV5-1 and TRBJ1-1; D is ambiguous. The TCR was taken from a man aged 45 to 65 in good health and CMV-seronegative. Material: PBMCs. CDR3 DNA: TGCGCCAGCAGCTTGGCGATAGCCATATACACTGAAGCTTTCTTT. This translates into CASSLAIAIYTEAFF.